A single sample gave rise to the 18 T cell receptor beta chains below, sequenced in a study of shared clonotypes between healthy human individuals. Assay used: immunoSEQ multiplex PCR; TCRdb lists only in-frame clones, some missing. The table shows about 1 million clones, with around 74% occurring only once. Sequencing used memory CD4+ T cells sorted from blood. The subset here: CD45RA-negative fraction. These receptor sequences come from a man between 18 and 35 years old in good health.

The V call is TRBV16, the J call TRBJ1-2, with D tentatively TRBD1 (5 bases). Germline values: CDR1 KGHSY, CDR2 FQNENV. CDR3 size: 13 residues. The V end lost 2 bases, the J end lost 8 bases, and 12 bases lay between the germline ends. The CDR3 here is CASSQQWGDGYTF. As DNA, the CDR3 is TGTGCCAGCAGCCAACAGTGGGGCGACGGCTACACCTTC.

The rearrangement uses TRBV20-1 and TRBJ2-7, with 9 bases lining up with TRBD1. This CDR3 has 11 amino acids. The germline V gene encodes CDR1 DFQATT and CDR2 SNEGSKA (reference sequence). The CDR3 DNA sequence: TGCAGCGGACAGGGGTACTACGAGCAGTACTTC. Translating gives CSGQGYYEQYF.

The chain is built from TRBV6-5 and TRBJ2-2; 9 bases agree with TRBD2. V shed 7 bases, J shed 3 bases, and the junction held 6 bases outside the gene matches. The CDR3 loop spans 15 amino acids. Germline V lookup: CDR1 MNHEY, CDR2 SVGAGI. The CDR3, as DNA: TGTGCCAGCATCCCGACTAGCGGATACACCGGGGAGCTGTTTTTT. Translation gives CASIPTSGYTGELFF.

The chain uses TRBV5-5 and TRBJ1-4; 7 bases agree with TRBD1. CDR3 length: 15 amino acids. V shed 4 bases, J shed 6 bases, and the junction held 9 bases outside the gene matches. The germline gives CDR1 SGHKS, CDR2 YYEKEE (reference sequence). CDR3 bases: TGTGCCAGCAGCGACCCCCGGGACAGATATGAAAAACTGTTTTTT. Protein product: CASSDPRDRYEKLFF.

CDR3 bases: TGTGCCAGCAGCCTAAAGACAGGGGCTGGAAACACCATATATTTT. Amino acids: CASSLKTGAGNTIYF. The chain has TRBV5-6 and TRBJ1-3, with TRBD1 matching 8 bases. With 4 bases clipped from V and 2 bases from J, the junction kept 5 bases outside the gene matches. Germline lookup yields CDR1 SGHDT and CDR2 YYEEEE. The CDR3 has 15 amino acids.

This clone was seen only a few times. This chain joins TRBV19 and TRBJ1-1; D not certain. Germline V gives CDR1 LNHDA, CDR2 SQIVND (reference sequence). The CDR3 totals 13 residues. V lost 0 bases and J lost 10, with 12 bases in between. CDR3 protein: CASSIDLYSGAFF. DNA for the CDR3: TGTGCCAGTAGTATAGATCTGTATAGTGGAGCTTTCTTT.

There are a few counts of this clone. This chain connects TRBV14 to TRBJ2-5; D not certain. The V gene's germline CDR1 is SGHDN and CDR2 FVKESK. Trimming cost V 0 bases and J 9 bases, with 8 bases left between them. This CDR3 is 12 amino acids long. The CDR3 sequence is CASSQDRVAQYF. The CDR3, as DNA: TGTGCCAGCAGCCAAGATCGAGTGGCCCAGTACTTC.

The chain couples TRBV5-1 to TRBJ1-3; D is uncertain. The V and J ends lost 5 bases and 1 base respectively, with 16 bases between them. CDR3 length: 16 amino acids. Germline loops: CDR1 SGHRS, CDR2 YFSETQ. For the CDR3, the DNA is TGCGCCAGCAGTATCAGCCCTCAGAGTTCTGGAAACACCATATATTTT. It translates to CASSISPQSSGNTIYF.

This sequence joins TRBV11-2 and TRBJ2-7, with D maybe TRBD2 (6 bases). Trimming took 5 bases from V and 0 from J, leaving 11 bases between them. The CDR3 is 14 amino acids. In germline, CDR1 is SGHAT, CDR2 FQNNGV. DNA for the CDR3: TGTGCCAGCAGCCCCGGGACTTTCTCCTACGAGCAGTACTTC. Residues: CASSPGTFSYEQYF.

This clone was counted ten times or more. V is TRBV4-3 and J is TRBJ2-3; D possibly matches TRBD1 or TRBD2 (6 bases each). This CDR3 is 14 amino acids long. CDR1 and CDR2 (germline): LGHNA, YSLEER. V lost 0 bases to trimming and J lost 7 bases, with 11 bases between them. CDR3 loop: CASSQDGGTNTQYF. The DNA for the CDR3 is TGCGCCAGCAGCCAAGACGGCGGGACAAATACGCAGTATTTT.

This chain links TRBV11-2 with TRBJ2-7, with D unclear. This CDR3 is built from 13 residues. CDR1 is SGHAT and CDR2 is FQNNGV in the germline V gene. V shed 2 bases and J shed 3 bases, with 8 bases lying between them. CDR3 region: CASSLIDRYEQYF. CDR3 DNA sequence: TGTGCCAGCAGCTTAATCGACCGCTACGAGCAGTACTTC.

The chain's CDR3 is CASSIGIWDGTSEQFF. In DNA, the CDR3 is TGTGCCAGTAGTATAGGGATCTGGGACGGAACCTCCGAGCAGTTCTTC. V and J are TRBV19 and TRBJ2-1; D assignment may be TRBD1 or TRBD2 (5 bases each). The CDR3 covers 16 residues. V shed 1 base and J shed 10 bases, with 20 bases lying between them. Germline V gene sequence: CDR1 LNHDA, CDR2 SQIVND (reference sequence).

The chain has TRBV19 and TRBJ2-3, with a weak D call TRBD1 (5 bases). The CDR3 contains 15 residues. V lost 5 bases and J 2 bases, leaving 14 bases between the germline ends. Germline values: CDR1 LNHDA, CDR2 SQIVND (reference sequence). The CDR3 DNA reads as TGTGCCAGTAGTTCTGGGGCAGGGAACACAGATACGCAGTATTTT. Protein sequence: CASSSGAGNTDTQYF.

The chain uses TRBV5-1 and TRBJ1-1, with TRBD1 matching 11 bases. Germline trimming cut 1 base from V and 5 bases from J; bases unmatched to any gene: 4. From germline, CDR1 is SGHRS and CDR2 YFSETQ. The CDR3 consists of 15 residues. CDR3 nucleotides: TGCGCCAGCAGCTTGTGGGACAGGGGGAGGACTGAAGCTTTCTTT. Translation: CASSLWDRGRTEAFF.

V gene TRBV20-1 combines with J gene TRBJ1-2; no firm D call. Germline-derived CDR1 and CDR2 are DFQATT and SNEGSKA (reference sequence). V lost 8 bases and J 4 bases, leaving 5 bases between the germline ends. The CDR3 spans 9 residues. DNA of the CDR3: TGCAGTCTCGGCTATGGCTACACCTTC. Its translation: CSLGYGYTF.

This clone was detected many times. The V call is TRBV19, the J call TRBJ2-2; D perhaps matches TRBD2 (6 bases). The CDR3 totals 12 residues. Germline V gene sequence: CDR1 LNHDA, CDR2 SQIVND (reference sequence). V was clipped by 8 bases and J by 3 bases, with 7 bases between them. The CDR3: CASGRYTGELFF. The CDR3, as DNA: TGTGCCAGTGGGAGGTACACCGGGGAGCTGTTTTTT.

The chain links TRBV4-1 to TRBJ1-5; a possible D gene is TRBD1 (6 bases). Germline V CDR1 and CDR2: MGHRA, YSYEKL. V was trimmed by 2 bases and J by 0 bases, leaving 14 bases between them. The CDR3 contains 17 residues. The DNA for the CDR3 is TGCGCCAGCAGCCAAACTTTTGCAGGGGATAGCAATCAGCCCCAGCATTTT. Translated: CASSQTFAGDSNQPQHF.

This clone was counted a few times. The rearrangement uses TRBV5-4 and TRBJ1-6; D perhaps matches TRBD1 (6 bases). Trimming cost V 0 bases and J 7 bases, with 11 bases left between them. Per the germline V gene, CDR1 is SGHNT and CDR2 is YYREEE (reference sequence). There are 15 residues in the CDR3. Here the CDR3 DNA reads TGTGCCAGCAGCTTGGCCCTGGGGGCCAATTCACCCCTCCACTTT. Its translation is CASSLALGANSPLHF.